This T cell receptor (beta chain) was profiled in a study of control samples from healthy donors and cancer patients. CDR3 length: 20 residues. V dropped 0 bases and J dropped 6; count of bases not matched to a gene: 17. Germline CDR1 reads LNHNV; CDR2 reads YYDKDF (reference sequence). Clones were read by immunoSEQ multiplex PCR, and TCRdb kept only the in-frame ones, dropping some. There are about 80,000 clones in the sample; 70% to 90% occur only once, and around 6% lies in the top ten. The rearrangement uses TRBV15 and TRBJ2-2; TRBD2 matches 9 bases. The sequence came from a woman aged 50 to 60 in good health. Material: blood. The chain's CDR3 is CATSRDRALGGGGLAGELFF. Here the CDR3 DNA reads TGTGCCACCAGCAGAGATAGGGCCCTTGGCGGGGGGGGCCTTGCCGGGGAGCTGTTTTTT. Together with reference TRBV15 and TRBJ2-2, the CDR3 gives the full variable domain: DAMVIQNPRYQVTQFGKPVTLSCSQTLNHNVMYWYQQKSSQAPKLLFHYYDKDFNNEADTPDNFQSRRPNTSFCFLDIRSPGLGDTAMYLCATSRDRALGGGGLAGELFFGEGSRLTVL.